This is a list of T cell receptor beta chains from one sample in a study of cytomegalovirus exposure and HLA in healthy donors. Libraries were prepared by immunoSEQ multiplex PCR; TCRdb keeps only in-frame clonotypes and omits some of them. Of about 130,000 clones listed, 80% to 90% are singletons. Sequencing was done on a sample of PBMCs. Receptor source: a woman aged 25 to 39 in good health and CMV-seronegative. CDR3s include the opening cysteine and the closing phenylalanine or tryptophan. D genes are given only for firm matches. The size field is filled for only some rows; it gives once, few, many or a size class.

D gene,V gene,J gene,clone size,CDR3 protein,CDR3 DNA
-,TRBV19,TRBJ2-7,-,CASSFQEAYEQYF,TGTGCCAGTAGTTTCCAGGAGGCTTACGAGCAGTACTTC
TRBD2,TRBV4-1,TRBJ2-1,few,CASSQTSGGYNEQFF,TGCGCCAGCAGCCAGACTAGCGGGGGGTACAATGAGCAGTTCTTC
TRBD1,TRBV5-6,TRBJ1-5,-,CASSLGQGMAPQHF,TGTGCCAGCAGTTTAGGACAGGGAATGGCGCCCCAGCATTTT
TRBD1,TRBV28,TRBJ1-4,-,CASSSGQENEKLFF,TGTGCCAGCAGTTCGGGACAGGAAAATGAAAAACTGTTTTTT
TRBD2,TRBV29-1,TRBJ2-5,-,CSVEGRALETQYF,TGCAGCGTTGAGGGGAGGGCCCTGGAGACCCAGTACTTC
-,TRBV11-3,TRBJ2-1,-,CASSGDTPSGVIRYNEQFF,TGTGCCAGCAGTGGGGACACCCCCTCTGGGGTCATCCGATACAATGAGCAGTTCTTC
TRBD1,TRBV4-1,TRBJ1-5,-,CASSQDRAGGNQPQHF,TGCGCCAGCAGCCAGGACAGGGCCGGCGGCAATCAGCCCCAGCATTTT
-,TRBV6-1,TRBJ1-2,few,CASSTLEGRSGYTF,TGTGCCAGCAGTACCCTTGAGGGAAGGAGTGGCTACACCTTC
TRBD2,TRBV7-8,TRBJ2-1,-,CASSLKAGVPYNEQFF,TGTGCCAGCAGCTTAAAGGCGGGAGTCCCCTACAATGAGCAGTTCTTC
TRBD2,TRBV9,TRBJ2-1,-,CASSPQPSGYNEQFF,TGTGCCAGCAGCCCCCAGCCTAGCGGTTACAATGAGCAGTTCTTC
-,TRBV7-9,TRBJ2-3,once,CSSSSTGNTDTQYF,TGTTCCAGCAGCTCAACAGGGAACACAGATACGCAGTATTTT
TRBD2,TRBV7-8,TRBJ2-7,-,CASSSLAGGTYEQYF,TGTGCCAGCAGCTCCCTAGCGGGAGGAACCTACGAGCAGTACTTC
TRBD2,TRBV4-1,TRBJ2-7,-,CASSLPGTSYEQYF,TGCGCCAGCAGCCTCCCCGGGACTAGCTACGAGCAGTACTTC
-,TRBV6-9,TRBJ1-2,few,CASSYYVEGGYGYTF,TGTGCCAGCAGTTATTACGTAGAGGGAGGGTATGGCTACACCTTC
TRBD2,TRBV4-1,TRBJ2-3,-,CASSQEASGGANTQYF,TGCGCCAGCAGCCAAGAGGCTAGCGGGGGGGCCAATACGCAGTATTTT
TRBD1,TRBV11-3,TRBJ2-2,-,CASSAGTGGELFF,TGTGCCAGCAGCGCAGGGACAGGAGGGGAGCTGTTTTTT
-,TRBV15,TRBJ2-7,-,CATSRDMSNYEQYF,TGTGCCACCAGCAGAGATATGAGCAACTACGAGCAGTACTTC
TRBD2,TRBV10-3,TRBJ2-3,-,CAVSSGRDTDTQYF,TGTGCCGTCAGTAGCGGGAGAGACACAGATACGCAGTATTTT
TRBD2,TRBV30,TRBJ2-3,-,CAWSPRRTSGEGDTQYF,TGTGCCTGGAGTCCTAGACGGACTAGCGGGGAGGGAGATACGCAGTATTTT
TRBD2,TRBV5-4,TRBJ2-7,once,CASSRIAGESYEQYF,TGTGCCAGCAGCCGTATAGCGGGAGAGTCCTACGAGCAGTACTTC
TRBD2,TRBV6-5,TRBJ2-1,-,CASSYERDGVNEQFF,TGTGCCAGCAGTTATGAGCGGGATGGGGTGAATGAGCAGTTCTTC
-,TRBV4-1,TRBJ1-1,few,CASSQGVEAFF,TGCGCCAGCAGCCAAGGAGTTGAAGCTTTCTTT
TRBD1,TRBV6-6,TRBJ1-3,-,CASSYPQGGNTIYF,TGTGCCAGCAGTTACCCCCAGGGGGGCAACACCATATATTTT